This T cell receptor (beta chain) is drawn from a study of shared clonotypes between healthy human individuals. Clones were sequenced by immunoSEQ multiplex PCR, and TCRdb holds only the in-frame ones, with some missing. The data show 1.5 million to 2.5 million clones, with about 95% seen just once and 1.2% held by the top ten. Note on this clone: No antigen is known for it.

Study conclusions and caveats: Clonotypes which were not shared had lower generation probabilities than clonotypes that all four donors shared. For naive CD4 cells, roughly 5% of clonotypes were shared across a handful of donors.

The CDR3 sequence is 15 residues long. The V gene end was trimmed by 3 bases and the J gene end by 13 bases; junction bases not matched to a gene: 12. Germline CDR1 reads GTSNPN; CDR2 reads SVGIG (reference sequence). In the naive CD8 group, cells lacked CD45RO and were positively selected for CCR7, so terminally differentiated effector memory CD45RA+ cells were left out. The sequenced sample was naive CD8+ T cells sorted from blood. The sequence was obtained from a man younger than 35 in good health. The rearrangement links TRBV30 to TRBJ2-4, with 13 bases aligning to TRBD2. CDR3 residues: CAWSGLAGVKKGQYF. The DNA of the CDR3 is TGTGCCTGGAGCGGACTAGCGGGAGTAAAAAAAGGGCAGTACTTC.